These 5 T cell receptor beta chains share one sample of origin, sequenced in a study of CD8+ T cells in alopecia areata. In each case, RNA was isolated and then reverse transcribed into cDNA as the sequencing template. The assay was immunoSEQ multiplex PCR, and TCRdb's table has in-frame clones only and misses some. The table records roughly 140,000 clones, more than 45% of them present only once. The specimen comprised CD8+ T cells sorted from blood, sampled at week 0. Source of these receptors: a human donor with alopecia areata.

The rearrangement joins TRBV25-1 to TRBJ2-5; 9 bases align to TRBD1. This CDR3 contains 15 residues. The J segment lost 4 bases and the V segment lost 1 base, leaving 4 bases of the junction unmatched. Germline V lookup: CDR1 MGHDK, CDR2 SYGVNS. CDR3 DNA sequence: TGTGCCAGCAGTGAATGGACAGGGGCAACAGAGACCCAGTACTTC. This translates into CASSEWTGATETQYF.

V and J are TRBV27 and TRBJ2-3; D call uncertain. Between the trimmed V and J ends, which lost 6 bases and 0 bases, there was a span of 13 bases. CDR1 and CDR2 (germline): MNHEY, SMNVEV (reference sequence). The CDR3 is 15 residues long. The CDR3 loop is CASSPLAASTDTQYF. For the CDR3, the DNA is TGTGCCAGCAGCCCGTTGGCGGCTAGCACAGATACGCAGTATTTT.

This sequence joins TRBV7-2 and TRBJ1-1, with a tentative D call TRBD1 (5 bases). V dropped 0 bases and J dropped 5 bases, with 22 bases sitting between them. Per germline, CDR1 SGHTA and CDR2 FQGNSA. The CDR3 runs to 18 residues. CDR3 in amino acids: CASSLARRGNGVRTEAFF. The CDR3 region has the DNA TGTGCCAGCAGCTTAGCGAGGAGGGGTAACGGGGTCAGGACTGAAGCTTTCTTT.

V is TRBV5-1 and J is TRBJ2-2, with TRBD1 matching 7 bases. This CDR3 spans 17 amino acids. The germline V gene encodes CDR1 SGHRS and CDR2 YFSETQ. V lost 3 bases and J lost 0; bases outside the gene matches: 8. The CDR3 loop reads CASSSVRTGSNTGELFF. CDR3 sequence (DNA): TGCGCCAGCAGCTCGGTAAGGACAGGATCGAACACCGGGGAGCTGTTTTTT.

The chain recombines TRBV27 with TRBJ2-5; D not certain. The CDR3 consists of 13 residues. Per the germline V gene, CDR1 is MNHEY and CDR2 is SMNVEV (reference sequence). Trimming stripped 1 base from V and 2 bases from J, with 5 bases between. In nucleotides, the CDR3 is TGTGCCAGCAGTTTATATGAACAAGAGACCCAGTACTTC. This sequence encodes CASSLYEQETQYF.